This section outlines one TCR beta chain sequence together with its context. Method: immunoSEQ multiplex PCR; TCRdb's copy keeps in-frame clones and lacks some. The sample consists of about 680,000 clones, approximately 88% of them appearing once. Treatment indicated: around 19 received Ad26.COV2.S at low or high dose, single or two shots; about 5 received placebo; per-sample allocation not given. The samples were gathered on day 63 after the first injection of vaccine or placebo. Germline V gives CDR1 SGHDN, CDR2 FVKESK. Trimming left V 1 base short and J 0 bases short, with 21 bases between. This CDR3 comprises 19 residues. This sample is part of a study of Ad26.COV2.S vaccination and SARS-CoV-2 variants.

This chain links TRBV14 with TRBJ1-1, with a weak D call TRBD1 (5 bases). This receptor was identified in a person aged 18-65 years who received the Ad26.COV2.S COVID-19 vaccine or a placebo. The sequences come from peripheral blood, collected in a trial of Ad26.COV2.S vaccine versus placebo. DNA of the CDR3: TGTGCCAGCAGCCAAGCTGAGGCAGGGCGCTTTTTGATGAACACTGAAGCTTTCTTT. Its translation: CASSQAEAGRFLMNTEAFF.